This T cell receptor (beta chain) was recorded in a study of OX40 agonist ivuxolimab in advanced cancers. Turning to the study itself: Hepatocellular carcinoma, melanoma, renal cell or head and neck cancer occurred in dose-escalation patients. Among those enrolled, mean age was approximately 60 years (range roughly 23 to 79) and 75% to 85% were male. General study points: What antigens the expanded peripheral T cells recognized was never established. Clonal expansion was among the lowest in partial responders at 0.1-3.0 mg/kg, especially CD8+.

Germline CDR1 SQVTM, CDR2 ANQGSEA. This CDR3 spans 19 amino acids. V lost 5 bases and J lost 3; bases outside the gene matches: 17. The assay was immunoSEQ multiplex PCR, and TCRdb's table has in-frame clones only and misses some. This sample yields 75,000 to 80,000 clones, of which around four fifths are seen a single time; 1.5% to 2% belongs to the top ten. In the case of this clone: The antigen is not known.

This TCR came from an adult with an advanced solid tumor such as melanoma, head and neck, liver or kidney cancer. The chain carries TRBV29-1 and TRBJ2-1; TRBD2 agrees at 12 bases. This material consisted of CD4+ or CD8+ T cells sorted from blood, taken in a trial of the OX40 agonist ivuxolimab. The CDR3, as DNA: TGCAGCGTTACGGGGCAGAGACTGTCTAGCGGGAGGGGCTACAATGAGCAGTTCTTC. Translating it yields CSVTGQRLSSGRGYNEQFF.